This T cell receptor beta chain was retrieved from a study of response to subunit inactivated influenza vaccine. V was clipped by 4 bases and J by 0 bases, with 10 bases between them. The CDR3 runs 14 residues. The germline V gene encodes CDR1 SGHDT and CDR2 YYEEEE. This clonotype was detected ten times or more. Its specificity is not known. TCRdb used MiXCR to reprocess the RT-PCR reads, holding one entry per CDR3 protein. The data show hundreds of thousands of distinct CDR3 sequences, roughly 27% seen once. General study findings and limits: It was suggested by the authors that few new T cells are recruited by each seasonal influenza vaccination.

Sequenced material: CD4+ T cells sorted from PBMCs, taken 5 days after vaccination. The TCR comes from a man aged 50 to 60 who received an inactivated influenza vaccine. V gene TRBV5-6 combines with J gene TRBJ1-1, with D uncertain. The DNA for the CDR3 is TGTGCCAGCAGCCTGTTCGGAATGAACACTGAAGCTTTCTTT. Residues: CASSLFGMNTEAFF.